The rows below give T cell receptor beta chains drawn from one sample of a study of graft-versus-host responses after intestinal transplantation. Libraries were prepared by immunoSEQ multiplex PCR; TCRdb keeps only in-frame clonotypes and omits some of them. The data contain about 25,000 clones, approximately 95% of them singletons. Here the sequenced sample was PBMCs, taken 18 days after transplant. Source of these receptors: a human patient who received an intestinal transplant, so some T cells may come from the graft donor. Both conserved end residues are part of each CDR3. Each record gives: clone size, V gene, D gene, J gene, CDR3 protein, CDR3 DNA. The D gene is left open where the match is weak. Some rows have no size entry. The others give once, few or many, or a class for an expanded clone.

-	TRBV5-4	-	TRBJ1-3	CASSSNGRNSGNTIYF	TGTGCCAGCAGCTCCAACGGACGGAACTCTGGAAACACCATATATTTT
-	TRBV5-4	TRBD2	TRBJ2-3	CASSLAGGATDTQYF	TGTGCCAGCAGCTTGGCCGGGGGGGCAACAGATACGCAGTATTTT
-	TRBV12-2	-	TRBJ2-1	CASRLGQIPGGAPEQFF	TGTGCAAGTCGCTTAGGCCAGATACCCGGGGGGGCCCCTGAGCAGTTCTTC
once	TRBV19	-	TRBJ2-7	CASSLTRDISYEQYF	TGTGCCAGTAGCTTGACTCGGGACATCTCCTACGAGCAGTACTTC
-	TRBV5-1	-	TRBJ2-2	CASREGGELFF	TGCGCCAGCAGGGAGGGCGGGGAGCTGTTTTTT
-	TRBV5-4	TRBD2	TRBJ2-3	CASSFGGGADTQYF	TGTGCCAGCAGCTTCGGCGGGGGGGCAGATACGCAGTATTTT
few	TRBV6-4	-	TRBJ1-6	CASSVTIGSPLHF	TGTGCCAGCAGTGTTACTATCGGTTCACCCCTCCACTTT
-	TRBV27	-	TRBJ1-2	CASTTGGFDGYTF	TGTGCCAGCACAACTGGGGGGTTCGATGGCTACACCTTC
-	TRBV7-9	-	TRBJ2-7	CASSFTVTYEQYF	TGTGCCAGCAGCTTTACCGTCACCTACGAGCAGTACTTC
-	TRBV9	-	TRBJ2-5	CASSVGDRGWEAQYF	TGTGCCAGCAGCGTAGGAGACCGGGGGTGGGAGGCCCAGTACTTC
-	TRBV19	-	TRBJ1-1	CASSPWQNTEAFF	TGTGCCAGTAGTCCGTGGCAGAACACTGAAGCTTTCTTT
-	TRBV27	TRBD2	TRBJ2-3	CASSLGTRLTDTQYF	TGTGCCAGCAGCCTCGGGACTAGGCTCACAGATACGCAGTATTTT
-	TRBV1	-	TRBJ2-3	CTSSQESRTALLMTQYF	TGCACCAGCAGCCAAGAATCGCGGACAGCACTTCTAATGACGCAGTATTTT
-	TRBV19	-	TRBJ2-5	CASSTGYEETQYF	TGTGCCAGCAGTACGGGGTACGAAGAGACCCAGTACTTC
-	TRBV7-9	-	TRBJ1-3	CASSLGGNPSGNTIYF	TGTGCCAGCAGCTTAGGAGGAAATCCCTCTGGAAACACCATATATTTT
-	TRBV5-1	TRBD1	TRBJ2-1	CASSLDRGNEQFF	TGCGCCAGCAGTCTGGACAGGGGAAATGAGCAGTTCTTC
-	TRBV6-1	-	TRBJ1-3	CASSTGNSGNTIYF	TGTGCCAGCAGTACAGGGAACTCTGGAAACACCATATATTTT
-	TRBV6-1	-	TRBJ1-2	CASSQGGFMEYYGYTF	TGTGCCAGCAGTCAAGGGGGGTTTATGGAGTACTATGGCTACACCTTC
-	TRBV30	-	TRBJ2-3	CAWRVPGGRTDTQYF	TGTGCCTGGAGGGTACCCGGGGGGCGCACAGATACGCAGTATTTT
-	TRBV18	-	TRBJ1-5	CASSPGGDNQPQHF	TGTGCCAGCTCACCCGGGGGGGATAATCAGCCCCAGCATTTT
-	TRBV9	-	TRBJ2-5	CASSVDSLQETQYF	TGTGCCAGCAGCGTAGACAGCCTCCAAGAGACCCAGTACTTC
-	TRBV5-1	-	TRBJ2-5	CASSPTEGQETQYF	TGCGCCAGCAGCCCCACCGAGGGGCAAGAGACCCAGTACTTC
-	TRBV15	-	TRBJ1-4	CATSRGSTNEKLFF	TGTGCCACCAGCAGAGGATCTACTAATGAAAAACTGTTTTTT
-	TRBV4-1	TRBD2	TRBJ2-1	CASSHLAGAGEQFF	TGCGCCAGCAGCCACCTAGCGGGGGCCGGTGAGCAGTTCTTC
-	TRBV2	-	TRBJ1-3	CASILRAGNTIYF	TGTGCCAGCATCCTCAGGGCTGGAAACACCATATATTTT
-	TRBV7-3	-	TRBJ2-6	CASSLQGYSGANVLTF	TGTGCCAGCAGCCTACAGGGTTACTCTGGGGCCAACGTCCTGACTTTC
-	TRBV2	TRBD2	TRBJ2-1	CASSEGGTSWAFF	TGTGCCAGCAGTGAAGGTGGGACTAGCTGGGCGTTCTTC